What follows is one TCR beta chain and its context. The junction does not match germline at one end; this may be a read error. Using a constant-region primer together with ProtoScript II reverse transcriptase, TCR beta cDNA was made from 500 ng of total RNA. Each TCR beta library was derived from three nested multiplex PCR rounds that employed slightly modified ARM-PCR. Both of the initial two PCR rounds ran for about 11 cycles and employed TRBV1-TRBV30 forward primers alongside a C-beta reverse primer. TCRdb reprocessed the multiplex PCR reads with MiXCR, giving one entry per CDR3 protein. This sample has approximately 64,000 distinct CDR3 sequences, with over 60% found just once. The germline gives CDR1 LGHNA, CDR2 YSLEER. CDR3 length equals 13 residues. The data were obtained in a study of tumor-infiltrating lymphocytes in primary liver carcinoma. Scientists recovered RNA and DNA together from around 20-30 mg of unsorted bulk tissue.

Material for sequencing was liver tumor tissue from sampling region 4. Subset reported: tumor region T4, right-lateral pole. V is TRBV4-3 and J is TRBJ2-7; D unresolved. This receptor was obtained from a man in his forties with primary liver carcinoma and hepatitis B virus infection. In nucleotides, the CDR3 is TGCGCCAGAAGCCAAGAAGAGTGCTACGGGCAGTACTTC. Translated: CARSQEECYGQYF.